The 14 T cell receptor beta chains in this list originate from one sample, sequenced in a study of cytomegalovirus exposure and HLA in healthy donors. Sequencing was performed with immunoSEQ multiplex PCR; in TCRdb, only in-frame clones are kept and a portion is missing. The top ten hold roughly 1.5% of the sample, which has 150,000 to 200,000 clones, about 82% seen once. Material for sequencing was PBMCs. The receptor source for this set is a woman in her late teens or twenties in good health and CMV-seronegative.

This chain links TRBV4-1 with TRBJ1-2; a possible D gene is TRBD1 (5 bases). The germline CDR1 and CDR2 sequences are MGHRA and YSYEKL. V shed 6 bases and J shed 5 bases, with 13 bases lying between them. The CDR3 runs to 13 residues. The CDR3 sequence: CASSKGFAYGYTF. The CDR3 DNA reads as TGCGCCAGCAGTAAGGGGTTCGCGTATGGCTACACCTTC.

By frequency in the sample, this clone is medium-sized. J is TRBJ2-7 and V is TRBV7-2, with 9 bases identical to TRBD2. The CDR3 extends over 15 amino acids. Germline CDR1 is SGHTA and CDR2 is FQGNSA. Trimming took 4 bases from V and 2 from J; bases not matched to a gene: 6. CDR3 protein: CASSWGSGGTYEQYF. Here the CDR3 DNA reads TGTGCCAGCAGCTGGGGGAGCGGGGGGACCTACGAGCAGTACTTC.

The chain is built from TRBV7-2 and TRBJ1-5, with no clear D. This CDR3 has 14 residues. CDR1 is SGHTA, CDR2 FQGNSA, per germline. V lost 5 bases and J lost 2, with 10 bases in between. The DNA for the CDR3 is TGTGCCAGCAGCCCCCGTAGTGGCAATCAGCCCCAGCATTTT. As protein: CASSPRSGNQPQHF.

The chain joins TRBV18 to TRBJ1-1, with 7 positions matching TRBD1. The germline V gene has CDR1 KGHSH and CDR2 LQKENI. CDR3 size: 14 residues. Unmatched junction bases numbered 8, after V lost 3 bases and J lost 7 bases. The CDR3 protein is CASSPQTGRNEAFF. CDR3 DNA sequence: TGTGCCAGCTCACCCCAGACAGGGAGGAATGAAGCTTTCTTT.

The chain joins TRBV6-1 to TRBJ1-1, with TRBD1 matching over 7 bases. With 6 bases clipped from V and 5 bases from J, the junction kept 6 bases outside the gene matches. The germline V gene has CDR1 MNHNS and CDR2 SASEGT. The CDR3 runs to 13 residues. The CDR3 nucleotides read TGTGCCAGCAGGGCGGACAGGTCTACTGAAGCTTTCTTT. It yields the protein CASRADRSTEAFF.

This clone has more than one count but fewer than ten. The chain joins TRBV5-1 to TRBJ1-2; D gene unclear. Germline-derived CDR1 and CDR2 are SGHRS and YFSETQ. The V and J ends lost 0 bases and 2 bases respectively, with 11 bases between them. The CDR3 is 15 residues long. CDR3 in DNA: TGCGCCAGCAGCTTGGAGCCGGGAGAGAACTATGGCTACACCTTC. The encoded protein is CASSLEPGENYGYTF.

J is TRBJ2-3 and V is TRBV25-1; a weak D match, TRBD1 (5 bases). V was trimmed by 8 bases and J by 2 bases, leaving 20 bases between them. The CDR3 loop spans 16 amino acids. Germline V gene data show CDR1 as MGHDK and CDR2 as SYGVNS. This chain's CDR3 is CASGATYLRSTDTQYF. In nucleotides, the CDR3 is TGTGCCAGCGGGGCCACTTATCTGAGGTCCACAGATACGCAGTATTTT. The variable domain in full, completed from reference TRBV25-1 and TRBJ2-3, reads EADIYQTPRYLVIGTGKKITLECSQTMGHDKMYWYQQDPGMELHLIHYSYGVNSTEKGDLSSESTVSRIRTEHFPLTLESARPSHTSQYLCASGATYLRSTDTQYFGPGTRLTVL.

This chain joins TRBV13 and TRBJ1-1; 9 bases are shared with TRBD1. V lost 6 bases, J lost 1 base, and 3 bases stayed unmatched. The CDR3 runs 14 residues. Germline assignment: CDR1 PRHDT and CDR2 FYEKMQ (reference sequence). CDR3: CASRTGGENTEAFF. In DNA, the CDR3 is TGTGCCAGCAGGACAGGGGGGGAGAACACTGAAGCTTTCTTT.

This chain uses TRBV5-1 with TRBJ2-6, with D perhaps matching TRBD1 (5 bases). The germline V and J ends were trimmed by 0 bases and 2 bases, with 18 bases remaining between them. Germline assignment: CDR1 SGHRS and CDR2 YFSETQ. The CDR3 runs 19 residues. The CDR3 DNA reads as TGCGCCAGCAGCTTGGAAGGCAGGGTTACTCTCACTGGGGCCAACGTCCTGACTTTC. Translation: CASSLEGRVTLTGANVLTF. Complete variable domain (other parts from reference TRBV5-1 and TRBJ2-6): KAGVTQTPRYLIKTRGQQVTLSCSPISGHRSVSWYQQTPGQGLQFLFEYFSETQRNKGNFPGRFSGRQFSNSRSEMNVSTLELGDSALYLCASSLEGRVTLTGANVLTFGAGSRLTVL.

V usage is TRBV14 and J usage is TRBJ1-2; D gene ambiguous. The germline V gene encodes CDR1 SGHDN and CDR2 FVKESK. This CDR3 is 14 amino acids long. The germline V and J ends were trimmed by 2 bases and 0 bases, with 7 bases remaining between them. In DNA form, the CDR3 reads TGTGCCAGCAGCCAACGGGATCCTAACTATGGCTACACCTTC. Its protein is CASSQRDPNYGYTF.

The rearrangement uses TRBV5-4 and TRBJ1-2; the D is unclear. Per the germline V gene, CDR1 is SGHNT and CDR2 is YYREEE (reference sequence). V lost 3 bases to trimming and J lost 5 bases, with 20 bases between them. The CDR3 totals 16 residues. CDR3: CASSSPATQTGYGYTF. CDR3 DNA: TGTGCCAGCAGCTCCCCGGCCACTCAGACGGGGTATGGCTACACCTTC.

CDR3 sequence reads: CASSQGGGWNSPLHF. In nucleotides, the CDR3 is TGCGCCAGCAGCCAAGGGGGGGGTTGGAATTCACCCCTCCACTTT. V is TRBV4-1 and J is TRBJ1-6, with D tentatively TRBD1 (5 bases). The CDR3 consists of 15 residues. The V end was cut by 1 base, the J end by 7 bases, with 11 bases between. CDR1 and CDR2 (germline): MGHRA, YSYEKL.

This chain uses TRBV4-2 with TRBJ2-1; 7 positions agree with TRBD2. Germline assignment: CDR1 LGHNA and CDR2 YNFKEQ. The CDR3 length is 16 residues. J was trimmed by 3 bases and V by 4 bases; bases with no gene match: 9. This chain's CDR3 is CASSPRALADYNEQFF. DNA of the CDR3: TGTGCCAGCAGCCCCCGGGCCCTAGCGGACTACAATGAGCAGTTCTTC.

As DNA, the CDR3 is TGTGCCTGGAGTCGGAGGGGTAAAGCTGAAGCTTTCTTT. Encoded protein: CAWSRRGKAEAFF. V gene TRBV30 combines with J gene TRBJ1-1; tentatively, D is TRBD1 (5 bases). From germline, CDR1 is GTSNPN and CDR2 SVGIG (reference sequence). The V gene lost 2 bases and the J gene lost 6 bases, with 13 bases spanning the gap. CDR3 size: 13 residues.